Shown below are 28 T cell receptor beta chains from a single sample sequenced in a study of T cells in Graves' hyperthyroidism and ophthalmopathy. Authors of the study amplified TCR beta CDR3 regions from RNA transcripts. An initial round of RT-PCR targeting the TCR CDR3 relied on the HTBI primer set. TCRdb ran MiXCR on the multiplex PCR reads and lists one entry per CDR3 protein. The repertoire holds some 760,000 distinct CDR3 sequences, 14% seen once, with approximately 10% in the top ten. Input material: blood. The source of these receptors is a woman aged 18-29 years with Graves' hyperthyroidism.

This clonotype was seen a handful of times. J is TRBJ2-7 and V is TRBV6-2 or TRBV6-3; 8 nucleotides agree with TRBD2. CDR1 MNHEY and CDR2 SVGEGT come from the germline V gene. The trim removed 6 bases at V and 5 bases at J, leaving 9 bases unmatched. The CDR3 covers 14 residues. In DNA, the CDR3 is TGTGCCAGCAGGACCGGGACTAGGGGCCACGAGCAGTACTTC. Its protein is CASRTGTRGHEQYF.

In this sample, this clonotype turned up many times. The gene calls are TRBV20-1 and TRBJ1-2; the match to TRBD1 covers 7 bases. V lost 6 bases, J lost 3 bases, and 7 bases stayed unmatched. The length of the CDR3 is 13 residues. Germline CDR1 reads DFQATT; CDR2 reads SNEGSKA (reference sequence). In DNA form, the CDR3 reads TGCAGTGCCATACAGGGGCCGGACTATGGCTACACCTTC. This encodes CSAIQGPDYGYTF.

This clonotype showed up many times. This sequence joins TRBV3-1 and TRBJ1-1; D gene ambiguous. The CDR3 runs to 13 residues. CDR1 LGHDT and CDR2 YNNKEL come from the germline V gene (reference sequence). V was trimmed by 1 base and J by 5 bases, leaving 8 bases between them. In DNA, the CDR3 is TGTGCCAGCAGCCAAGTTTGGAAAACTGAAGCTTTCTTT. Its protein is CASSQVWKTEAFF.

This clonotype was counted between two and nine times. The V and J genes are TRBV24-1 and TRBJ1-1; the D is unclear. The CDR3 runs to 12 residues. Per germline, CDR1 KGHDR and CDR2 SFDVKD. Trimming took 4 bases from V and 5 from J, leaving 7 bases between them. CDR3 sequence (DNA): TGTGCCACCAGTGAACGAGGGACTGAAGCTTTCTTT. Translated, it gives CATSERGTEAFF.

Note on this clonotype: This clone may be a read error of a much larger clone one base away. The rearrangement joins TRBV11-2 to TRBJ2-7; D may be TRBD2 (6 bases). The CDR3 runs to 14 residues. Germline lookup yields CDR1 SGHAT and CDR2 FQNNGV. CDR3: CVSSRDFNPYEQYF. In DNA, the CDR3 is TGTGTCAGCAGTCGGGACTTCAATCCCTACGAGCAGTACTTC.

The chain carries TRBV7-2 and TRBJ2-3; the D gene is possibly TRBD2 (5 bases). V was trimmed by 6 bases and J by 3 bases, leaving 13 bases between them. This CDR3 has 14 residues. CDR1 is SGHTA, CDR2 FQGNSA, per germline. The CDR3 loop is CASRKASGTDTQYF. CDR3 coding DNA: TGTGCCAGCAGGAAGGCCTCGGGGACAGATACGCAGTATTTT.

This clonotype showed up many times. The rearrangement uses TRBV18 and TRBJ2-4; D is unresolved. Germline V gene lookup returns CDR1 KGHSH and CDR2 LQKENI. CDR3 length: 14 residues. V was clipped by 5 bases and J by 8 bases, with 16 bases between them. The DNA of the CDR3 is TGTGCCAGCTCATCCTCAGTGGCCCAAGACATTCAGTACTTC. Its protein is CASSSSVAQDIQYF.

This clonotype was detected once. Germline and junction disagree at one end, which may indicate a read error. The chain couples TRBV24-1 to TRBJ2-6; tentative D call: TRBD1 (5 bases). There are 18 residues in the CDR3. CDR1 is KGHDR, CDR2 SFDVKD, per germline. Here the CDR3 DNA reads TGTGCCACCAGTGATTCGAAGCTATGGGGATCTGGGGCCGACGTCCTGACTTTC. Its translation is CATSDSKLWGSGADVLTF.

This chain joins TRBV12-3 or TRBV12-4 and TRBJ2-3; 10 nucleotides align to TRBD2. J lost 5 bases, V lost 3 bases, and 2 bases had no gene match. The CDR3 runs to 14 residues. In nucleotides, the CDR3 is TGTGCCAGCAGTTTTACTAGCGGGATAGATACGCAGTATTTT. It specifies CASSFTSGIDTQYF.

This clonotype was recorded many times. The CDR3 region has the DNA TGTGCCTGGAAGGATGGGGTTTCACCCCTCCACTTT. Translated: CAWKDGVSPLHF. The chain links TRBV30 to TRBJ1-6, with D unclear. The length of the CDR3 is 12 residues. Looked up from germline, CDR1 is GTSNPN and CDR2 is SVGIG (reference sequence). V lost 4 bases and J lost 9, with 10 bases in between.

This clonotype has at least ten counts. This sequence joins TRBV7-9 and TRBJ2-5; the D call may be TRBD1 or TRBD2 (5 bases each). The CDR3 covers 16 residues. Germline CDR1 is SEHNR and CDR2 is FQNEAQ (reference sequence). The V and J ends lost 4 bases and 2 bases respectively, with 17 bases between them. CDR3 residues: CASSSTGSGRQETQYF. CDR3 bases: TGTGCCAGCAGCTCCACCGGGTCGGGGCGGCAAGAGACCCAGTACTTC. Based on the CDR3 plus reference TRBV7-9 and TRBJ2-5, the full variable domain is DTGVSQNPRHKITKRGQNVTFRCDPISEHNRLYWYRQTLGQGPEFLTYFQNEAQLEKSRLLSDRFSAERPKGSFSTLEIQRTEQGDSAMYLCASSSTGSGRQETQYFGPGTRLLVL.

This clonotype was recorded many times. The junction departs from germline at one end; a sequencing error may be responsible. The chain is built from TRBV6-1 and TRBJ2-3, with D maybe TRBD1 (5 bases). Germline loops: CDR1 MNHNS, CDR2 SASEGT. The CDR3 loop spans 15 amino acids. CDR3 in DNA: TGTGCCAGGAGTGCAGGGCGTAGGCACACAGATACGCAGTATTTT. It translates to CARSAGRRHTDTQYF.

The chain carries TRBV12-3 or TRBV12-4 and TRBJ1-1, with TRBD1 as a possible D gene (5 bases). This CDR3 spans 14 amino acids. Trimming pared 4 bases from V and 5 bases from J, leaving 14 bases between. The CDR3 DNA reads TGTGCCAGCAGTTCTTTGCTTAAGGGGACTGAAGCTTTCTTT. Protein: CASSSLLKGTEAFF.

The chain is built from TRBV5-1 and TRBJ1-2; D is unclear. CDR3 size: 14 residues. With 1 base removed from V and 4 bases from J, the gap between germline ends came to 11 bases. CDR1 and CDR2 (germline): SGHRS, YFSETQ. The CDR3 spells CASSLTSGTYGYTF. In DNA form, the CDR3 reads TGCGCCAGCAGCTTGACCTCAGGTACCTATGGCTACACCTTC.

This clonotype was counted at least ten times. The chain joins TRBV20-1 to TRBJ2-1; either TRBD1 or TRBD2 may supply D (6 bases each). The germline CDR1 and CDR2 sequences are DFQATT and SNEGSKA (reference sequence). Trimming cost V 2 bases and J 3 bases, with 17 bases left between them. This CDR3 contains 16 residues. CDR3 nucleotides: TGCAGTGCTAGAAACCCATGGGGGCGGGACTACAATGAGCAGTTCTTC. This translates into CSARNPWGRDYNEQFF.

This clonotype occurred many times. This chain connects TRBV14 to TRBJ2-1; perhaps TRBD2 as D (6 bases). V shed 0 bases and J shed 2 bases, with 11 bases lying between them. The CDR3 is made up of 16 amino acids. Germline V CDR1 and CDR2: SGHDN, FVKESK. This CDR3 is CASSQDLGGPYNEQFF. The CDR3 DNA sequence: TGTGCCAGCAGCCAAGATCTGGGGGGACCCTACAATGAGCAGTTCTTC.

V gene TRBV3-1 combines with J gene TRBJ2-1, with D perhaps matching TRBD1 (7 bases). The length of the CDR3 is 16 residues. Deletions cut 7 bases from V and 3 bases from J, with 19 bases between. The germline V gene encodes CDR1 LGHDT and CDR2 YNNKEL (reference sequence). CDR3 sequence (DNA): TGTGCCAGCAACCAGCTCTGGGGGGACAGCTACAATGAGCAGTTCTTC. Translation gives CASNQLWGDSYNEQFF.

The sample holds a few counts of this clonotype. CDR3 loop: CASSPTGWGWEQYF. The CDR3 nucleotides read TGTGCCAGCAGCCCGACAGGGTGGGGATGGGAGCAGTACTTC. The chain recombines TRBV3-1 with TRBJ2-7; the match to TRBD1 covers 7 bases. The length of the CDR3 is 14 residues. Looked up from germline, CDR1 is LGHDT and CDR2 is YNNKEL (reference sequence). Losses at the gene ends were 4 bases for V and 7 bases for J; bases not matched to a gene: 10.

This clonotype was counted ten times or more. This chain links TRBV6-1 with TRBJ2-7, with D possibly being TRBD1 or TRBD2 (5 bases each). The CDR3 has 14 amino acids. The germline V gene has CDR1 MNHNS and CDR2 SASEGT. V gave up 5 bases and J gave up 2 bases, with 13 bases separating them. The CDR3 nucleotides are TGTGCCAGCAGTTTCGGGACGCCAACCTACGAGCAGTACTTC. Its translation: CASSFGTPTYEQYF.

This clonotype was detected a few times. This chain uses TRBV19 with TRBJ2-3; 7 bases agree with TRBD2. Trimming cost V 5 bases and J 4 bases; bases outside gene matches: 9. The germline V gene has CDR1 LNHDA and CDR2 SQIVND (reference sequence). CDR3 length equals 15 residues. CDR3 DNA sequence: TGTGCCAGTAGTGATCAAAGACTAGCAGCAGATACGCAGTATTTT. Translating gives CASSDQRLAADTQYF.

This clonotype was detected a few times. The CDR3 loop is CASSTDLYNEQFF. The CDR3 region has the DNA TGTGCCAGCAGCACCGACCTATACAATGAGCAGTTCTTC. The V and J genes are TRBV5-4 and TRBJ2-1; no definite D call. Germline V gene sequence: CDR1 SGHNT, CDR2 YYREEE (reference sequence). There are 13 residues in the CDR3. Between the trimmed V and J ends, which lost 4 bases and 4 bases, there was a span of 9 bases.

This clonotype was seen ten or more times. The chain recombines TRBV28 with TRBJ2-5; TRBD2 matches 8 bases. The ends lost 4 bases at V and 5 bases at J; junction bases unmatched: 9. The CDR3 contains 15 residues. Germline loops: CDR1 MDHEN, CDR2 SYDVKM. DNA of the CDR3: TGTGCCAGCAGTTCACCGGGACTAGAGGGGGAGACCCAGTACTTC. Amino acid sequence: CASSSPGLEGETQYF.

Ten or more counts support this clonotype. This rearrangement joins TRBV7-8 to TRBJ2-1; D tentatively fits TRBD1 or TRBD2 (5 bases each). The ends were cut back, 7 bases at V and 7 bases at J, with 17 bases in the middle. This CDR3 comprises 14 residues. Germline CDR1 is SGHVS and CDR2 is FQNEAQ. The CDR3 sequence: CASKSRDPTNEQFF. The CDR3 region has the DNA TGTGCCAGCAAGAGTCGGGACCCAACAAATGAGCAGTTCTTC.

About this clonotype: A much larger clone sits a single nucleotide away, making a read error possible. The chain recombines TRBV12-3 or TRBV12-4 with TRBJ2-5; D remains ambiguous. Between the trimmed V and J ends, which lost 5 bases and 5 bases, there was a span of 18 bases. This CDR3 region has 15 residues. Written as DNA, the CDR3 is TGTGCCAGCAGTCTCAGTGTCCCCACGAGGGAGACCCAGTACTTC. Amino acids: CASSLSVPTRETQYF.

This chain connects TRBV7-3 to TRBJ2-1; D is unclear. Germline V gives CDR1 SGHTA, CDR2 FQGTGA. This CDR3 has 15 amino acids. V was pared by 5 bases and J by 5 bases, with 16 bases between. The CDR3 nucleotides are TGTGCCAGCAGCCCCCCTCCCCCTAGGGACAATGAGCAGTTCTTC. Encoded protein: CASSPPPPRDNEQFF.

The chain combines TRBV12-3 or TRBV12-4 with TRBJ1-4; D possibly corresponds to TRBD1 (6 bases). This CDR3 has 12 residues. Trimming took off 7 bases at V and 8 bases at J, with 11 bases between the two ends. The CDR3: CASKGEREKLFF. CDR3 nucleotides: TGTGCCAGCAAGGGGGAACGCGAAAAACTGTTTTTT.

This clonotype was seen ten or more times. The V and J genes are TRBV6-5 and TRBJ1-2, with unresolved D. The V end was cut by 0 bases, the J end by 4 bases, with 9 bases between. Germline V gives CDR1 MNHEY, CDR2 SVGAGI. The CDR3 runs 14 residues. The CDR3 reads CASSYSSGFYGYTF. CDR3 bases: TGTGCCAGCAGTTACTCTTCGGGGTTCTATGGCTACACCTTC.

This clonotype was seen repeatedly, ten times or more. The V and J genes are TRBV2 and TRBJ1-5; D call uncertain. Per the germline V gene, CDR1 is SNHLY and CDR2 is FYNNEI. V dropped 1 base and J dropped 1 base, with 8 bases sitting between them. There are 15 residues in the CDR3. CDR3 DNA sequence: TGTGCCAGCAGTGAAGACGCCGGGAGCAATCAGCCCCAGCATTTT. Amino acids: CASSEDAGSNQPQHF.